Sequencing of this T cell receptor beta chain was carried out in a study of cytomegalovirus exposure and HLA in healthy donors. The CDR3 consists of 16 residues. The germline V gene encodes CDR1 SGHTA and CDR2 FQGNSA. Trimming at V came to 5 bases and at J to 4 bases, leaving 8 bases not matched to a gene. Study results and caveats: It was reported that TCR beta sequences correctly inferred the HLA-A and HLA-B alleles for most subjects.

About this clone itself: Its target is not known.

The PCR used 60 Vbeta and 13 Jbeta primers. Assay: immunoSEQ multiplex PCR; the TCRdb copy retains only in-frame clones and omits some. The sample consists of roughly 200,000 clones, 65% to 80% of them appearing once. The V gene is TRBV7-2, the J gene TRBJ2-1, with 10 nucleotides matching TRBD2. Sequencing was done on a sample of PBMCs. The receptor's source is a young woman in good health and CMV-seropositive. The CDR3 protein is CASSPFSGGHYNEQFF. The CDR3 region has the DNA TGTGCCAGCAGCCCGTTTAGCGGGGGGCATTACAATGAGCAGTTCTTC.